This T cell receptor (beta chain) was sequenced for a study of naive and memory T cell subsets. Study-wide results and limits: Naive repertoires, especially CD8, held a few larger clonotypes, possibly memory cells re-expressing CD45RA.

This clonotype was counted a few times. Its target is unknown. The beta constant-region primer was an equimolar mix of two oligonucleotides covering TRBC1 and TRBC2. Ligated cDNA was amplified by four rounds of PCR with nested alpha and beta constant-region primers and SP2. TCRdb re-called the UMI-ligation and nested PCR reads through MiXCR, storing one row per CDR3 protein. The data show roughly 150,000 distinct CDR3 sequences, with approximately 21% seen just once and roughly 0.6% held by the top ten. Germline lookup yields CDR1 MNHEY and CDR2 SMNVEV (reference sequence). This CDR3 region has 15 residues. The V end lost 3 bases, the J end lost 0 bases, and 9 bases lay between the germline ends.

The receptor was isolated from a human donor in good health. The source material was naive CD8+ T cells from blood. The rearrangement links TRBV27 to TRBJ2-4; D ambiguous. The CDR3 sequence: CASSFIPLAKNIQYF. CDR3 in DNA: TGTGCCAGCAGTTTTATCCCGCTAGCCAAAAACATTCAGTACTTC.